The rows below give T cell receptor beta chains drawn from one sample of a study of T-cell reconstitution after alpha-beta-depleted transplantation in children. One entry per CDR3 protein, called by TCRdb with MiXCR from the PCR reads. The sample has approximately 400,000 distinct CDR3 sequences; approximately 11% are singletons. Specimen: PBMCs from the stem cell graft donor, collected from the stem cell graft. These receptors were obtained from a human donor who donated a stem cell graft to a child with acute myeloid leukemia. Both conserved end residues are part of each CDR3. A D gene is named only where the DNA matches it firmly. Clone size is not always given. Where it is, it says once, few, many or a class for expanded clones.

size,J,D,V,DNA,CDR3
many,TRBJ2-5,NA,TRBV15,TGTGCCACCAGCAGTTTGGCCAGGTTTCACTTC,CATSSLARFHF
few,TRBJ2-1,TRBD2,TRBV20-1,TGCAGTGCTAGGGAGACCCAGTTGCGGGGGGTCCGGGGTGGTGAGCAGTTCTTC,CSARETQLRGVRGGEQFF
NA,TRBJ1-2,NA,TRBV6-5,TGTGCCAGCAGTTACCCCACCGGTCAGGGGTGGTATGGCTACACCTTC,CASSYPTGQGWYGYTF
few,TRBJ2-1,NA,TRBV20-1,TGCAGTGCTAGACTATTCCGGGGCTCCTACAATGAGCAGTTCTTC,CSARLFRGSYNEQFF
NA,TRBJ2-5,NA,TRBV7-6,TGTGCCAGCAGCTTAGAGCAGGGCGAACAAGAGACCCAGTACTTC,CASSLEQGEQETQYF
NA,TRBJ1-2,NA,TRBV5-1,TGCGCCAGCAGCTTTTCCGGGACGCCAGGAAGCTATGGCTACACCTTC,CASSFSGTPGSYGYTF
few,TRBJ2-1,NA,TRBV6-2/TRBV6-3,TGTGCCAGCAAACGAGCGGGTAGCTCCTACAATGAGCAGTTCTTC,CASKRAGSSYNEQFF
few,TRBJ2-2,NA,TRBV6-1,TGTGCCAGCAGTCGAACTTTGGACAGCACCGGGGAGCTGTTTTTT,CASSRTLDSTGELFF
NA,TRBJ2-1,TRBD2,TRBV27,TGTGCCAGCAGTTTATCGCCTAGCGGGGGGACCTCCTACAATGAGCAGTTCTTC,CASSLSPSGGTSYNEQFF
many,TRBJ2-1,TRBD1,TRBV5-1,TGCGCCAGCAGCGCGGGACAGGGAACCTACAATGAGCAGTTCTTC,CASSAGQGTYNEQFF
NA,TRBJ1-1,TRBD1,TRBV7-2,TGTGCCAGCAGCATCGGACAGGTCCCCCTAAACACTGAAGCTTTCTTT,CASSIGQVPLNTEAFF
NA,TRBJ2-3,TRBD1,TRBV2,TGTGCCAGCAATCCGACTCAGGGGGCTGAAACAGATACGCAGTATTTT,CASNPTQGAETDTQYF
NA,TRBJ2-1,NA,TRBV10-3,TGTGCCATCAGCGAAACCCAACAGGGCTCCTACAATGAGCAGTTCTTC,CAISETQQGSYNEQFF
NA,TRBJ1-1,NA,TRBV7-3,TGTGCCAGCTCGCCCACGGGACACCCAAAGGGAGCTTTCTTT,CASSPTGHPKGAFF
few,TRBJ2-5,TRBD2,TRBV10-3,TGTGCCATCAGTGCGCTCGGGACTAGCGGACAACAAGAGACCCAGTACTTC,CAISALGTSGQQETQYF
NA,TRBJ2-1,TRBD2,TRBV10-2,TGCGCCAGCAGTGAGTTACGACTAGCCGATGAGCAGTTCTTC,CASSELRLADEQFF
few,TRBJ1-1,NA,TRBV7-9,TGTGCCAGCAGCAACCTCAGGACTGAAGCTTTCTTT,CASSNLRTEAFF
NA,TRBJ2-1,NA,TRBV29-1,TGCAGCGTTCTGAACCTACAGGGCTCTCGGAATGAGCAGTTCTTC,CSVLNLQGSRNEQFF
NA,TRBJ2-3,TRBD2,TRBV28,TGTGCCAGCAGTCCAGGCCGGCGGGGGGGCAGGGATACGCAGTATTTT,CASSPGRRGGRDTQYF
few,TRBJ2-3,NA,TRBV5-4,TGTGCCAGCACCCCGGGTCCCGGGGCAGATACGCAGTATTTT,CASTPGPGADTQYF
NA,TRBJ2-1,TRBD2,TRBV7-2,TGTGCCAGCAGCTTAGCCCCTAGCGGGAGAGTCTCCTACAATGAGCAGTTCTTC,CASSLAPSGRVSYNEQFF
once,TRBJ1-4,TRBD1,TRBV20-1,TGCAGTGCGCGTCAGGGGGACTGGAATGAAAAACTGTTTTTT,CSARQGDWNEKLFF
NA,TRBJ1-3,NA,TRBV12-5,TGTGCTAGTGGTTTGGAGCCGTCCGGGGAGGGAGCATTTGGAAACACCATATATTTT,CASGLEPSGEGAFGNTIYF
few,TRBJ2-2,NA,TRBV20-1,TGCAGTGCTAGACGTGGGGCCGGGGAGCTGTTTTTT,CSARRGAGELFF
many,TRBJ2-2,NA,TRBV4-2,TGTGCCAGCAGCCAAGATGAAGGGGCGGGGGAGCTGTTTTTT,CASSQDEGAGELFF